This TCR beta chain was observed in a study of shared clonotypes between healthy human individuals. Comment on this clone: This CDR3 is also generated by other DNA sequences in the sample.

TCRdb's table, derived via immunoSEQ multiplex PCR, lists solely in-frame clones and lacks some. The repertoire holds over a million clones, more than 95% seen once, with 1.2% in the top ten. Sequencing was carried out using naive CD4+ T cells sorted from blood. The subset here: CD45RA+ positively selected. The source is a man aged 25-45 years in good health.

CDR3 sequence: CASSPQGGSNQPQHF. Here the CDR3 DNA reads TGTGCCAGCTCACCACAGGGAGGGAGCAATCAGCCCCAGCATTTT. The V and J genes are TRBV18 and TRBJ1-5; D gene uncertain. The ends were cut back, 1 base at V and 1 base at J, with 8 bases in the middle. Germline V gives CDR1 KGHSH, CDR2 LQKENI. The CDR3 is made up of 15 amino acids.